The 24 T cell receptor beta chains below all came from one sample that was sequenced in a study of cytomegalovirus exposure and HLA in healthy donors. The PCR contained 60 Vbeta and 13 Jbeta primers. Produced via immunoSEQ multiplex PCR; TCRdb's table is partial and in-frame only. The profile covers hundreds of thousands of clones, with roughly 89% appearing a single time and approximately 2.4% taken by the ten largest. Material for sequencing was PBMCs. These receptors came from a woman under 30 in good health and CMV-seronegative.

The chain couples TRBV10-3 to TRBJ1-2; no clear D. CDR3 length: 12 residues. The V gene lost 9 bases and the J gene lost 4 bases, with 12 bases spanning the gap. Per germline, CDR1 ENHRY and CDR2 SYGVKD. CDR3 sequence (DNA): TGTGCCATGAGAGACGGGTCCTATGGCTACACCTTC. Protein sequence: CAMRDGSYGYTF.

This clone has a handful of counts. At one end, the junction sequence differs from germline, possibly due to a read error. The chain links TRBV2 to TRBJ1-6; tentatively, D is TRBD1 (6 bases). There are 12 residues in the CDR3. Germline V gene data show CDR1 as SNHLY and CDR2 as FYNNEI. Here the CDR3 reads CASSEQWGPTFF. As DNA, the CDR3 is TGTGCCAGCAGTGAACAGTGGGGGCCCACCTTTTTT.

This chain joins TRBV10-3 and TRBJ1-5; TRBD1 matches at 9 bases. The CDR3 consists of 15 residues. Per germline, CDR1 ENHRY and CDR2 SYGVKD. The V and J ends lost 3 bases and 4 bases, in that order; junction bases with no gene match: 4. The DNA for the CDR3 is TGTGCCATCAGTGACCCACAGGGGGCAAATCAGCCCCAGCATTTT. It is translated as CAISDPQGANQPQHF.

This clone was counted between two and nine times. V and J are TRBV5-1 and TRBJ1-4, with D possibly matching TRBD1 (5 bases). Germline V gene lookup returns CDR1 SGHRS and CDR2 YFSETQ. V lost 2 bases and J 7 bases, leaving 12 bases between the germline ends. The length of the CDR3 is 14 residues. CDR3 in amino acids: CASSLWGEFEKLFF. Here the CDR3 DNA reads TGCGCCAGCAGCTTATGGGGGGAATTTGAAAAACTGTTTTTT.

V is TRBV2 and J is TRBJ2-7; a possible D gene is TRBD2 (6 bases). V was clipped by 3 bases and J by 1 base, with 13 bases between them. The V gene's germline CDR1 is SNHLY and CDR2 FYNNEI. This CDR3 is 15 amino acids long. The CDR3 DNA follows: TGTGCCAGCAGTGATAATTACGGGGGATCCTACGAGCAGTACTTC. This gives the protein CASSDNYGGSYEQYF.

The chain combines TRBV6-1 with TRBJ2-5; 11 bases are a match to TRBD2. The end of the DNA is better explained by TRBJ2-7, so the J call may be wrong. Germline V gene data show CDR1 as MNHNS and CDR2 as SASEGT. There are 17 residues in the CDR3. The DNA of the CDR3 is TGTGCCAGCAGTGAAACCGGTCTAGCGGGGGGTTACGGCGAGCAGTACTTC. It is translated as CASSETGLAGGYGEQYF.

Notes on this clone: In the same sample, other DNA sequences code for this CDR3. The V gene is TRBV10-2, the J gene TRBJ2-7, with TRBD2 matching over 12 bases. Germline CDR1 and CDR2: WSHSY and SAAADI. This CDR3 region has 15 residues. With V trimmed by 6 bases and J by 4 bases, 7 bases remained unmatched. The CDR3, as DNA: TGCGCCAGCAGAGCGACTAGCGGGGGTGAATACGAGCAGTACTTC. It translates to CASRATSGGEYEQYF.

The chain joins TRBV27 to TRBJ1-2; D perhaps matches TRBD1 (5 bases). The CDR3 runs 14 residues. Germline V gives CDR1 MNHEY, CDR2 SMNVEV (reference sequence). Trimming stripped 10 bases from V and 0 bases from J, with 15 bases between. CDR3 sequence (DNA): TGTGCCACCTGGGCCGGGGGGTCTAACTATGGCTACACCTTC. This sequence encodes CATWAGGSNYGYTF.

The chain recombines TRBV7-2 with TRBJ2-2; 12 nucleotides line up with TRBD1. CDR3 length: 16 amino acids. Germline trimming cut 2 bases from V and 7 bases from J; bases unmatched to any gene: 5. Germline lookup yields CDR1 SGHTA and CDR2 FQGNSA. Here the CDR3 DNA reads TGTGCCAGCAGCTTATCCGGGACAGGGGGCCTCGGGGAGCTGTTTTTT. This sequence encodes CASSLSGTGGLGELFF.

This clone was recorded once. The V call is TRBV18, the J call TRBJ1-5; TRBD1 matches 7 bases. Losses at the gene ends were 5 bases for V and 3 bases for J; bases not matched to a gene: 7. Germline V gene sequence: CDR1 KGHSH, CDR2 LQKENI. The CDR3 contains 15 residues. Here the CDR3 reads CASSTGDSSNQPQHF. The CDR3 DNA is TGTGCCAGCTCAACGGGGGACAGTTCCAATCAGCCCCAGCATTTT.

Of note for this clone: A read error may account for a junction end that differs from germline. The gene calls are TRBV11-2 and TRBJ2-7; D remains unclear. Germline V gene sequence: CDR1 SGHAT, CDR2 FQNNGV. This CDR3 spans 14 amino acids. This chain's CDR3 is CASSLEGPGRAVNF. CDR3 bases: TGTGCCAGCAGCTTAGAGGGCCCTGGGCGAGCAGTGAACTTC.

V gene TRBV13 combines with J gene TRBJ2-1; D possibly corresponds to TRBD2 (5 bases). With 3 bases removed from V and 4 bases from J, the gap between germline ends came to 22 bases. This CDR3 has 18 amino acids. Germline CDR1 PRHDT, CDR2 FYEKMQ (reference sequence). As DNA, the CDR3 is TGTGCCAGCAGCTTTTTTGGTCGTTCGGCTAGCTTTTACAATGAGCAGTTCTTC. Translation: CASSFFGRSASFYNEQFF.

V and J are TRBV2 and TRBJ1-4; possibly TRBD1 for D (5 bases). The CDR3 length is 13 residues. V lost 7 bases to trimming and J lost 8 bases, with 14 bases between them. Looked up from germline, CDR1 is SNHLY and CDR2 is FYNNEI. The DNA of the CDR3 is TGTGCCAGCACCGGTGGACAAAAGGAAAAACTGTTTTTT. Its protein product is CASTGGQKEKLFF.

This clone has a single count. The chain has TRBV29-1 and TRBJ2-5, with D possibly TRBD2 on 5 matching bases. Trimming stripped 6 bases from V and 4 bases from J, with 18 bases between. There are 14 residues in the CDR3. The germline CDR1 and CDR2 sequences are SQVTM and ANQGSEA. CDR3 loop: CSVGGLGSLETQYF. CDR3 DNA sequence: TGCAGCGTCGGAGGACTGGGTTCTTTAGAGACCCAGTACTTC.

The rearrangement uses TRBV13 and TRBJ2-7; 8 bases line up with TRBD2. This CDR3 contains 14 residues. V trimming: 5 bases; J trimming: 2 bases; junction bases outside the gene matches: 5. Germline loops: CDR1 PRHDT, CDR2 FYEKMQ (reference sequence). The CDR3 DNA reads TGTGCCAGCAGCCTCACTAGCGGACCCTACGAGCAGTACTTC. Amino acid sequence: CASSLTSGPYEQYF.

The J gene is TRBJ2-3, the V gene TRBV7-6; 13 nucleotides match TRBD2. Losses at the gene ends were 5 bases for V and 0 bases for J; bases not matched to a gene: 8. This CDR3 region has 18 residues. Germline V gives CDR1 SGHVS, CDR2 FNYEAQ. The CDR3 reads CASSTIQLAGGSTDTQYF. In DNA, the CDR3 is TGTGCCAGCAGCACTATCCAACTAGCGGGGGGGAGCACAGATACGCAGTATTTT.

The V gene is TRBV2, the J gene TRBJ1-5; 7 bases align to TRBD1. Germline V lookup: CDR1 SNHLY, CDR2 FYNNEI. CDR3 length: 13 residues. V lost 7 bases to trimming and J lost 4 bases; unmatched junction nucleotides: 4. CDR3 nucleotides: TGTGCCAGCACATGGGACAGAAATCAGCCCCAGCATTTT. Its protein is CASTWDRNQPQHF.

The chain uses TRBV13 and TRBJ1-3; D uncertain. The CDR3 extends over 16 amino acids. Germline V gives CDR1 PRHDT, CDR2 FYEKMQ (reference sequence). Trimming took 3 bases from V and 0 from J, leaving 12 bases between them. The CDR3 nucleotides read TGTGCCAGCAGCTTGTGGACTCAAAGCTCTGGAAACACCATATATTTT. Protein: CASSLWTQSSGNTIYF.

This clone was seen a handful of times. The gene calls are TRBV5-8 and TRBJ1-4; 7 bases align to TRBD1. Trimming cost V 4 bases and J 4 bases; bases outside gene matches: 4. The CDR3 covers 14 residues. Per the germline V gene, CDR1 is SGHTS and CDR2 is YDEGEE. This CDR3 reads CASSRGQHNEKLFF. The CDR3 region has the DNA TGTGCCAGCAGCCGGGGACAGCATAATGAAAAACTGTTTTTT. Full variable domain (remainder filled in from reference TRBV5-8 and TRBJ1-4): EAGVTQSPTHLIKTRGQQATLRCSPISGHTSVYWYQQALGLGLQFLLWYDEGEERNRGNFPPRFSGRQFPNYSSELNVNALELEDSALYLCASSRGQHNEKLFFGSGTQLSVL.

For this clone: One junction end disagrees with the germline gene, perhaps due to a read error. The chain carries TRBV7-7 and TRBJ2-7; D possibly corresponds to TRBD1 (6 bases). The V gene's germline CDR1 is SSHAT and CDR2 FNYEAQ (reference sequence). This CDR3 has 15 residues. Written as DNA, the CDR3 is TGTGCTAGCAGCTTAGCCCCGGGACAAGGGTACGAGCAGTACTTC. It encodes CASSLAPGQGYEQYF.

CDR3 in amino acids: CASSLVRGGPYPNNEQFF. CDR3 DNA sequence: TGCGCCAGCAGCTTGGTTCGGGGGGGCCCTTACCCTAACAATGAGCAGTTCTTC. The genes are TRBV5-1 and TRBJ2-1, with 8 bases aligning to TRBD2. V dropped 0 bases and J dropped 5; count of bases not matched to a gene: 13. The V gene's germline CDR1 is SGHRS and CDR2 YFSETQ. This CDR3 contains 18 residues.

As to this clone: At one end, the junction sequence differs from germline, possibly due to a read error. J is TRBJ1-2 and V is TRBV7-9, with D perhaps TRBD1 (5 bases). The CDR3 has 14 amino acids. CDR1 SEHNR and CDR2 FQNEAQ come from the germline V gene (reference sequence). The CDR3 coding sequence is TGTTCCAGCTCGCCACGGGGGTTGAACTATGGCTACACCTTC. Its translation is CSSSPRGLNYGYTF.

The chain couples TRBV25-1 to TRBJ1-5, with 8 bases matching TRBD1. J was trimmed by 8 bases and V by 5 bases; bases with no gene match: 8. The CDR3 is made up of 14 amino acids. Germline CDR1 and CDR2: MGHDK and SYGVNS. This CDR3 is CASSHGQGVEPQHF. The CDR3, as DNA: TGTGCCAGCAGTCACGGACAGGGAGTCGAGCCCCAGCATTTT.

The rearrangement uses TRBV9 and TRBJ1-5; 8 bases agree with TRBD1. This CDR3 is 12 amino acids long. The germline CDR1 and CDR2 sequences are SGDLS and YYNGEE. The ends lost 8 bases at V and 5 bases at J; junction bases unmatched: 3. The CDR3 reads CASGQGDQPQHF. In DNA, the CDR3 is TGTGCCAGTGGACAGGGCGATCAGCCCCAGCATTTT.